Following are 10 T cell receptor beta chains from one sample sequenced in a study of T cell repertoires in cytomegalovirus infection. In TCRdb, the reads were re-called with MiXCR into one record per CDR3 protein. The data contain roughly 730,000 distinct CDR3 sequences, around 30% of them singletons. What these receptors recognize is not known. Sequences were derived from cultured PBMCs, sampled from culture after CMV antigen stimulation. The receptors were sampled from a human donor in good health (CMV status not recorded). Some clones in this sample may be carry-over from other donors' samples.

The chain has TRBV5-4 and TRBJ1-1, with 7 positions matching TRBD1. The CDR3 runs to 14 residues. V lost 4 bases, J lost 3 bases, and 6 bases stayed unmatched. In germline, CDR1 is SGHNT, CDR2 YYREEE (reference sequence). DNA for the CDR3: TGTGCCAGCAGCGTGACAGGGTCGGACACTGAAGCTTTCTTT. Translated, it gives CASSVTGSDTEAFF.

The chain uses TRBV7-9 and TRBJ2-7; no definite D call. CDR1 SEHNR and CDR2 FQNEAQ come from the germline V gene (reference sequence). The length of the CDR3 is 12 residues. V lost 5 bases to trimming and J lost 4 bases, with 9 bases between them. The CDR3 here is CASSRDGYEQYF. The DNA of the CDR3 is TGTGCCAGCAGCCGCGACGGATACGAGCAGTACTTC.

This clonotype was counted only a few times. V and J are TRBV7-9 and TRBJ1-1; TRBD1 might be the D (6 bases). Germline-derived CDR1 and CDR2 are SEHNR and FQNEAQ (reference sequence). The CDR3 has 13 amino acids. V was cut by 4 bases and J by 8 bases, with 14 bases left in between. CDR3 sequence: CASSSDQGREAFF. The DNA for the CDR3 is TGTGCCAGCAGCTCCGATCAGGGGCGGGAAGCTTTCTTT. The entire variable domain, with the rest obtained from reference TRBV7-9 and TRBJ1-1, is as follows: DTGVSQNPRHKITKRGQNVTFRCDPISEHNRLYWYRQTLGQGPEFLTYFQNEAQLEKSRLLSDRFSAERPKGSFSTLEIQRTEQGDSAMYLCASSSDQGREAFFGQGTRLTVV.

This chain links TRBV19 with TRBJ1-5; the D gene is possibly TRBD1 (5 bases). The V gene lost 0 bases and the J gene lost 10 bases, with 16 bases spanning the gap. The CDR3 has 15 residues. CDR1 LNHDA and CDR2 SQIVND come from the germline V gene (reference sequence). The chain's CDR3 is CASSIERGSRRPQHF. The CDR3 DNA reads TGTGCCAGTAGTATAGAGAGGGGCTCCAGACGACCCCAGCATTTT.

This clonotype was recorded a few times. The chain recombines TRBV11-1 with TRBJ2-1; 11 nucleotides line up with TRBD2. Unmatched junction bases numbered 24, after V lost 6 bases and J lost 8 bases. The CDR3 runs to 20 residues. Germline values: CDR1 SGHAT, CDR2 FQDESV (reference sequence). The CDR3 DNA reads as TGTGCCAGCAGATCCCCAGCAACTTATGGGACTAGCGGTACATACTATGAGCAGTTCTTC. Residues: CASRSPATYGTSGTYYEQFF.

This clonotype was observed a few times. V is TRBV20-1 and J is TRBJ1-1; a weak D match, TRBD1 (5 bases). This CDR3 region has 11 residues. V was clipped by 7 bases and J by 10 bases, with 16 bases between them. CDR1 and CDR2 from the germline V gene are DFQATT and SNEGSKA (reference sequence). The CDR3 DNA sequence: TGCAGTGAGATTCACTCAGGGCTAGCTTTCTTT. Protein: CSEIHSGLAFF.

This clonotype was counted a few times. The rearrangement links TRBV12-3 or TRBV12-4 to TRBJ2-7; no clear D gene. The CDR3 has 14 amino acids. Trimming pared 6 bases from V and 3 bases from J, leaving 15 bases between. The CDR3 nucleotides are TGTGCCAGCAGCCCCTTAGGTAACGACTACGAGCAGTACTTC. It translates to CASSPLGNDYEQYF.

The chain has TRBV27 and TRBJ2-7; no clear D. CDR1 is MNHEY and CDR2 is SMNVEV in the germline V gene (reference sequence). Between the trimmed V and J ends, which lost 10 bases and 0 bases, there was a span of 16 bases. This CDR3 spans 14 amino acids. CDR3 amino acids: CATRATGNSYEQYF. CDR3 nucleotides: TGTGCCACCCGGGCGACGGGTAACTCCTACGAGCAGTACTTC.

The V and J genes are TRBV10-3 and TRBJ1-4; D gene unclear. The germline V gene has CDR1 ENHRY and CDR2 SYGVKD. CDR3 length equals 13 residues. The V and J ends lost 6 bases and 8 bases respectively, with 13 bases between them. The CDR3 DNA is TGTGCCATCAGCCGCGGAGCGGGGGAAAAACTGTTTTTT. It specifies CAISRGAGEKLFF.

CDR3 protein: CASSVIYRRGRPPYNEQFF. CDR3 nucleotide sequence: TGTGCCAGCAGCGTAATATATCGGCGCGGGAGGCCCCCCTACAATGAGCAGTTCTTC. The chain is built from TRBV9 and TRBJ2-1; 8 nucleotides line up with TRBD2. Losses at the gene ends were 1 base for V and 2 bases for J; bases not matched to a gene: 14. This CDR3 spans 19 amino acids. Germline V gene lookup returns CDR1 SGDLS and CDR2 YYNGEE.